The source of this TCR beta chain is a study of response to subunit inactivated influenza vaccine. Study-wide findings and caveats: With each seasonal influenza vaccination, the authors suggested, few new T cells are recruited.

Germline lookup yields CDR1 DFQATT and CDR2 SNEGSKA (reference sequence). The J segment lost 6 bases and the V segment lost 1 base, leaving 1 base of the junction unmatched. The CDR3 consists of 13 residues. This clonotype occurred a few times. Its matching antigen is unknown. One entry per CDR3 protein results from TCRdb running MiXCR on the RT-PCR reads. Among 860,000 or so distinct CDR3 sequences listed, 21% were seen once. Source: PBMCs from blood, taken roughly 5 days after vaccination. The chain links TRBV20-1 to TRBJ2-3; 10 bases are a match to TRBD2. The receptor was isolated from a man aged 50 or older who received an inactivated influenza vaccine. In nucleotides, the CDR3 is TGCAGTGCTAGAGGTAGCGGGAGGGATACGCAGTATTTT. Its protein product is CSARGSGRDTQYF.